Included here is one T cell receptor (beta chain) sequence, with context. Here immunoSEQ multiplex PCR was the method, and the copy in TCRdb shows in-frame clones only, minus some. The sample has 75,000 to 90,000 clones, roughly nine tenths seen once; the top ten hold less than 5%. This entry is derived from a study of blood T cell repertoires in COVID-19. Overall study context: There were acute and convalescent COVID-19 samples, and they came from the United States, Italy and Spain.

The CDR3 length is 13 residues. Trimming removed 1 base from V and 2 bases from J, with 5 bases in between. The germline CDR1 and CDR2 sequences are SGHDN and FVKESK. Sequencing was performed on peripheral blood. The sequence was collected from a man aged 45-60 years with active or convalescent COVID-19. The chain links TRBV14 to TRBJ1-2, with D perhaps TRBD1 (5 bases). CDR3 loop: CASSQGQNYGYTF. Here the CDR3 DNA reads TGTGCCAGCAGCCAAGGACAGAACTATGGCTACACCTTC.